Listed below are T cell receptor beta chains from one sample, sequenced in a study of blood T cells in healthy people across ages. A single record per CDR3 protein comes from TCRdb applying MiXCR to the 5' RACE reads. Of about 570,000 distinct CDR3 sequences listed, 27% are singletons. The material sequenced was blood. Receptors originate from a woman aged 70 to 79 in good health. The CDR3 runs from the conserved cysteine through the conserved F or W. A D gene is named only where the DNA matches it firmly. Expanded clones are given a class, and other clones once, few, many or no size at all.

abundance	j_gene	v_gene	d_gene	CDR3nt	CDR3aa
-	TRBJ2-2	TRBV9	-	TGTGCCAGCAGCCATCTGGTTCGAACTACGAACACCGGGGAGCTGTTTTTT	CASSHLVRTTNTGELFF
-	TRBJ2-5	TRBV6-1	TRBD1	TGTGCCAGCAGTGGATTGGGCCCGGGACAGTCGGAGACCCAGTACTTC	CASSGLGPGQSETQYF
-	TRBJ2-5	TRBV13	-	TGTGCCAGCAGCTTGGGAACTGGCGCCCCGGCCCAGTACTTC	CASSLGTGAPAQYF
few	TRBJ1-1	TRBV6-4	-	TGTGCCAGTATGGGGACCAATATGAACACTGAAGCTTTCTTT	CASMGTNMNTEAFF
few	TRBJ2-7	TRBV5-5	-	TGTGCCAGCTTTCCAGGGGGGACAGTCTCCTACGAGCAGTACTTC	CASFPGGTVSYEQYF
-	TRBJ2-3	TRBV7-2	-	TGTGCCAGCAGCTTAAATGAGCCAGATACGCAGTATTTT	CASSLNEPDTQYF
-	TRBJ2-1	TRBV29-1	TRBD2	TGCAGCGTCAATAAACTAGCGGGATTCGATGAGCAGTTCTTC	CSVNKLAGFDEQFF
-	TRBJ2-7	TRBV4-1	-	TGCGCCAGCAGCCAAGGAGAGCAGGGCTCAGGGTACGAGCAGTACTTC	CASSQGEQGSGYEQYF
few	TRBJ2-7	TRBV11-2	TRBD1	TGTGCCAGCAGGGCCTGGGACAGCCCCTATGGCTACGAGCAGTACTTC	CASRAWDSPYGYEQYF
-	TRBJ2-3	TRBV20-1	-	TGCAGTGCTAGAGTATTGGCGGGGGCTAGCACAGATACGCAGTATTTT	CSARVLAGASTDTQYF
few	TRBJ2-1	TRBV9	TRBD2	TGTGCCAGCAGCGTTTCTAGCGGGGGGGCCCATCCTAATGAGCAGTTCTTC	CASSVSSGGAHPNEQFF
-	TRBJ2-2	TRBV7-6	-	TGTGCCAGCAGCTTATCATACAGGGTTGGTTCCGGGGAGCTGTTTTTT	CASSLSYRVGSGELFF
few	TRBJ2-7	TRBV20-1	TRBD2	TGCAGTGCTAGACTAGCAGCGGGGGGCCTCTACGAGCAGTACTTC	CSARLAAGGLYEQYF
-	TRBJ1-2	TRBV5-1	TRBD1	TGCGCCAGCAGCTTAGGGGACAGCGAGAGGTATGGCTACACCTTC	CASSLGDSERYGYTF
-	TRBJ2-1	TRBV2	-	TGTGCCAGCACGCGGGACCACAATGAGCAGTTCTTC	CASTRDHNEQFF
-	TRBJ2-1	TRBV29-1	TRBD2	TGCAGCTTTAGCGGGGGGTCCTACAATGAGCAGTTCTTC	CSFSGGSYNEQFF
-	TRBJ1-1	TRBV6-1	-	TGTGCCAGCAAAACCCCCCAGCGACTGAGTGAAGCTTTCTTT	CASKTPQRLSEAFF
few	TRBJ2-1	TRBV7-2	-	TGTGCCAGCAGCCTATTACAGCGGAATGAGCAGTTCTTC	CASSLLQRNEQFF
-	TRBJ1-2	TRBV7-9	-	TGTGCCAGCAGGAACGAAGGGAGCACTTATGGCTACACCTTC	CASRNEGSTYGYTF
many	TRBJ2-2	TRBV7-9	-	TGTGCCAGCAGCTCGGGATGGTCGGGACCGGAGGAGCTGTTTTTT	CASSSGWSGPEELFF
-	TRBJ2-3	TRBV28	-	TGTGCCAGCAGGACGTCCCCCGCCCAAGATACGCAGTATTTT	CASRTSPAQDTQYF
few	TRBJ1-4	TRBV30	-	TGTGCCTGGAGTAGGGGATTTTCCACTAATGAAAAACTGTTTTTT	CAWSRGFSTNEKLFF
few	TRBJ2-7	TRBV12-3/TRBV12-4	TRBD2	TGTGCCAGCTCCTTCGCACTAGCGGGGAGACCTGGCGGCCTCGAGCAGTACTTC	CASSFALAGRPGGLEQYF
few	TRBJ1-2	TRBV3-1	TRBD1	TGTGCCAGCAGCTTCCGGGACAGTGGGGGCTACACCTTC	CASSFRDSGGYTF
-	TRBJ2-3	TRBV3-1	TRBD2	TGTGCCAGCAGCTCCAGGCGGGGGAATACAGATACGCAGTATTTT	CASSSRRGNTDTQYF
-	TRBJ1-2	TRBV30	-	TGTGCCTTCGATTCCGGGACTCCTGGCTACACCTTC	CAFDSGTPGYTF
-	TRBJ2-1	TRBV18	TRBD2	TGTGCCAGCTCACCACCAGAAGCGGGGGGGCTCAAGCAGTTCTTC	CASSPPEAGGLKQFF
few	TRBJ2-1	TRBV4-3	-	TGCGCCAGCAGCCAAGATTTTCGGGGTGATGAGCAGTTCTTC	CASSQDFRGDEQFF
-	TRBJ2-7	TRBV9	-	TGTGCCAGCGGCGTAGCTTTGAGAGGGGAAGAGCAGTACTTC	CASGVALRGEEQYF
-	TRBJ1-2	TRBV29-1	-	TGCAGCGTTGAAATGACAGAATCTAACTATGGCTACACCTTC	CSVEMTESNYGYTF
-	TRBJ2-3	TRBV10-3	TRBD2	TGTGCCATCAGAGTGGCTAGCGGGAGGGTGGGCACAGATACGCAGTATTTT	CAIRVASGRVGTDTQYF
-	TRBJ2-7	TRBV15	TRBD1	TGTGCCACCAGCAGAGATCCCACAGGGGAGAACGAGCAGTACTTC	CATSRDPTGENEQYF
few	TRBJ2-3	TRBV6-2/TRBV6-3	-	TGTGCCAGCAGTTACTCGACAGCAGACCACACAGATACGCAGTATTTT	CASSYSTADHTDTQYF
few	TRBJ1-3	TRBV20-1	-	TGCAGTGCTACCCAGGGAAGCACCATATATTTT	CSATQGSTIYF
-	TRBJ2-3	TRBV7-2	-	TGTGCCAGCAGCTTAGTCCTAGCACTGAGCACAGATACGCAGTATTTT	CASSLVLALSTDTQYF
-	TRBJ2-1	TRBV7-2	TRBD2	TGTGCCAGCAGCCCCCGGACTAGCGGTTACAATGAGCAGTTCTTC	CASSPRTSGYNEQFF
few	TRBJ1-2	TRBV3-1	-	TGTGCCAGCAGCCAAGTACAGGGACTCTATGGCTACACCTTC	CASSQVQGLYGYTF
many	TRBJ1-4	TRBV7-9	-	TGTGCCAGCAGCCCACAAGGGAGTGAAAAACTGTTTTTT	CASSPQGSEKLFF
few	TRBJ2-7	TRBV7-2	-	TGTGCCAGCAGCTTAGTTCTGGGGAGCTCCTACGAGCAGTACTTC	CASSLVLGSSYEQYF
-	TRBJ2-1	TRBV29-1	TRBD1	TGCAGCGTTTCACAGGGGCACTACTCCTACAATGAGCAGTTCTTC	CSVSQGHYSYNEQFF
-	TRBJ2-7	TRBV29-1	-	TGCAGCGTGGCCGGGACGGGCTCCTACGAGCAGTACTTC	CSVAGTGSYEQYF
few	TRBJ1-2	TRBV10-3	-	TGTGCCATCAGTGAGTCTGGCTATGGCTACACCTTC	CAISESGYGYTF
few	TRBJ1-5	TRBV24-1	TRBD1	TGTGCCACCAGTGACAGACAGGGGCCCAATCAGCCCCAGCATTTT	CATSDRQGPNQPQHF
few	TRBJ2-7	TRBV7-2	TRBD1	TGTGCCAGCAGCTCAGGCAGGAGGGACAGGTATAATGCGGGGATGTTCTACGAGCAGTACTTC	CASSSGRRDRYNAGMFYEQYF
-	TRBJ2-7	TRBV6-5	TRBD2	TGTGCCAGCAGTTCCAGAGGACTAGCGGGGGCTGGGCCCTACGAGCAGTACTTC	CASSSRGLAGAGPYEQYF
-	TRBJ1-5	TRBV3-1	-	TGTGCCAGCAGCCAGGGAGGACAGAGCAATCAGCCCCAGCATTTT	CASSQGGQSNQPQHF